One sample yielded the 16 T cell receptor beta chains listed below, sequenced in a study of blood T cell repertoires in COVID-19. TCRdb keeps only in-frame clones here, not all; method: immunoSEQ multiplex PCR. The table shows tens of thousands of clones, with roughly 82% occurring only once. Material for sequencing was peripheral blood. Receptor source: a woman of 80 years or more with active or convalescent COVID-19.

The rearrangement links TRBV21-1 to TRBJ2-1; the table's D call, TRBD1, has no DNA check behind it. TRBV21-1 is flagged as a pseudogene. This CDR3 has 17 residues. The CDR3 DNA is TGTGCCAGCAGCAAAGCCTGGACAGGGGTCCACAACGATGAGCAGTTCTTC. This codes for CASSKAWTGVHNDEQFF.

The chain couples TRBV5-1 to TRBJ1-3; D is possibly TRBD1 (6 bases). Germline V gene sequence: CDR1 SGHRS, CDR2 YFSETQ. V was pared by 4 bases and J by 2 bases, with 10 bases between. The CDR3 has 14 residues. This CDR3 is CASSITGTGNTIYF. Here the CDR3 DNA reads TGCGCCAGCAGCATAACAGGGACTGGAAACACCATATATTTT.

The rearrangement links TRBV9 to TRBJ1-3; tentative D call: TRBD1 (6 bases). Germline-derived CDR1 and CDR2 are SGDLS and YYNGEE. This CDR3 is 19 amino acids long. V lost 0 bases and J lost 0, with 19 bases in between. In DNA form, the CDR3 reads TGTGCCAGCAGCGTAGGAGGGGGAGGGACCTCGAACTCTGGAAACACCATATATTTT. This sequence encodes CASSVGGGGTSNSGNTIYF.

The table lists this clone with a few counts. The chain couples TRBV5-1 to TRBJ1-1, with 10 bases matching TRBD1. The CDR3 consists of 15 residues. V was clipped by 4 bases and J by 5 bases; unmatched bases: 8. CDR1 is SGHRS, CDR2 YFSETQ, per germline. CDR3 sequence reads: CASSNDRGRATEAFF. CDR3 nucleotide sequence: TGCGCCAGCAGCAACGACAGGGGGCGGGCGACTGAAGCTTTCTTT.

V is TRBV11-2 and J is TRBJ2-3; 12 bases align to TRBD2. The ends lost 4 bases at V and 5 bases at J; junction bases unmatched: 1. The CDR3 totals 14 residues. In germline, CDR1 is SGHAT, CDR2 FQNNGV. This CDR3 reads CASSSSGGEDTQYF. The CDR3 DNA follows: TGTGCCAGCAGCTCTAGCGGGGGGGAAGATACGCAGTATTTT.

A few counts support this clone. The V gene is TRBV13, the J gene TRBJ2-1; 10 nucleotides line up with TRBD2. J was trimmed by 3 bases and V by 4 bases; bases with no gene match: 12. The CDR3 consists of 18 residues. Per germline, CDR1 PRHDT and CDR2 FYEKMQ (reference sequence). CDR3 region: CASSSTPGLADLYNEQFF. The DNA of the CDR3 is TGTGCCAGCAGCTCTACACCTGGACTAGCGGACCTCTACAATGAGCAGTTCTTC.

The chain carries TRBV2 and TRBJ1-4; no clear D. V was cut by 2 bases and J by 4 bases, with 11 bases left in between. CDR3 size: 15 residues. Germline lookup yields CDR1 SNHLY and CDR2 FYNNEI. CDR3 protein: CASSETTSSNEKLFF. The CDR3 DNA reads as TGTGCCAGCAGTGAAACGACATCAAGTAATGAAAAACTGTTTTTT.

V gene TRBV18 combines with J gene TRBJ1-5, with unresolved D. The germline CDR1 and CDR2 sequences are KGHSH and LQKENI. The CDR3 spans 16 residues. Trimming left V 2 bases short and J 7 bases short, with 18 bases between. CDR3 bases: TGTGCCAGCTCACCAGACCCAGGTGGTATGCTCCAGCCCCAGCATTTT. Amino acids: CASSPDPGGMLQPQHF. The complete variable domain, with remaining parts taken from reference TRBV18 and TRBJ1-5, reads NAGVMQNPRHLVRRRGQEARLRCSPMKGHSHVYWYRQLPEEGLKFMVYLQKENIIDESGMPKERFSAEFPKEGPSILRIQQVVRGDSAAYFCASSPDPGGMLQPQHFGDGTRLSIL.

This chain joins TRBV6-5 and TRBJ1-5; the match to TRBD1 covers 8 bases. The CDR3 sequence is 13 residues long. With 8 bases clipped from V and 6 bases from J, the junction kept 6 bases outside the gene matches. In germline, CDR1 is MNHEY, CDR2 SVGAGI. CDR3 DNA sequence: TGTGCCAGCCTTGACAGGGGAAGTCAGCCCCAGCATTTT. Translation gives CASLDRGSQPQHF.

This chain connects TRBV19 to TRBJ2-3; no definite D call. Germline V gene sequence: CDR1 LNHDA, CDR2 SQIVND (reference sequence). Trimming stripped 7 bases from V and 7 bases from J, with 9 bases between. The CDR3 loop spans 11 amino acids. In DNA form, the CDR3 reads TGTGCCAGTACCGAGAGTAATACGCAGTATTTT. Residues: CASTESNTQYF.

This chain links TRBV9 with TRBJ1-3; 8 bases fit TRBD1. V shed 2 bases and J 3 bases; nucleotides not matched to a gene: 4. The CDR3 is made up of 15 amino acids. CDR1 and CDR2 from the germline V gene are SGDLS and YYNGEE. The CDR3 protein is CASSVAGGHGNTIYF. The DNA of the CDR3 is TGTGCCAGCAGCGTGGCAGGGGGCCATGGAAACACCATATATTTT.

This clone appeared once. The chain joins TRBV5-1 to TRBJ1-3; D remains unclear. The CDR3 has 14 amino acids. Germline CDR1 is SGHRS and CDR2 is YFSETQ. Trimming cost V 0 bases and J 4 bases, with 8 bases left between them. The CDR3 DNA is TGCGCCAGCAGCTTGGGCGGGTTCGGAAACACCATATATTTT. It yields the protein CASSLGGFGNTIYF.

V and J are TRBV28 and TRBJ2-7, with a weak D call TRBD2 (5 bases). In germline, CDR1 is MDHEN, CDR2 SYDVKM. V shed 5 bases and J shed 6 bases, with 8 bases lying between them. The CDR3 sequence is 11 residues long. The CDR3 DNA reads as TGTGCCAGCAGTGTGCTAGCCGAGCAGTACTTC. Its translation is CASSVLAEQYF.

This clone came up a few times. Other DNA sequences in this specimen translate into the identical CDR3. This sequence joins TRBV19 and TRBJ2-7, with 10 bases that match TRBD1. The germline V gene has CDR1 LNHDA and CDR2 SQIVND (reference sequence). J lost 4 bases, V lost 5 bases, and 5 bases had no gene match. The CDR3 consists of 14 residues. CDR3 coding DNA: TGTGCCAGTAGTCCACGGACAGGGGGGTACGAGCAGTACTTC. This translates into CASSPRTGGYEQYF.

The V gene is TRBV15, the J gene TRBJ1-1; tentatively, D is TRBD1 (6 bases). This CDR3 is 17 amino acids long. Germline V gives CDR1 LNHNV, CDR2 YYDKDF (reference sequence). The V and J ends lost 0 bases and 0 bases respectively, with 14 bases between them. CDR3 protein: CATSREQGIGLNTEAFF. CDR3 in DNA: TGTGCCACCAGCAGAGAGCAGGGGATTGGGCTGAACACTGAAGCTTTCTTT.

V gene TRBV5-1 combines with J gene TRBJ1-1, with a possible D match to TRBD1 (5 bases). Germline loops: CDR1 SGHRS, CDR2 YFSETQ. Trimming took off 4 bases at V and 1 base at J, with 14 bases between the two ends. The CDR3 consists of 15 residues. CDR3 sequence reads: CASSPGGGRNTEAFF. The CDR3 coding sequence is TGCGCCAGCAGCCCGGGCGGGGGACGGAACACTGAAGCTTTCTTT.